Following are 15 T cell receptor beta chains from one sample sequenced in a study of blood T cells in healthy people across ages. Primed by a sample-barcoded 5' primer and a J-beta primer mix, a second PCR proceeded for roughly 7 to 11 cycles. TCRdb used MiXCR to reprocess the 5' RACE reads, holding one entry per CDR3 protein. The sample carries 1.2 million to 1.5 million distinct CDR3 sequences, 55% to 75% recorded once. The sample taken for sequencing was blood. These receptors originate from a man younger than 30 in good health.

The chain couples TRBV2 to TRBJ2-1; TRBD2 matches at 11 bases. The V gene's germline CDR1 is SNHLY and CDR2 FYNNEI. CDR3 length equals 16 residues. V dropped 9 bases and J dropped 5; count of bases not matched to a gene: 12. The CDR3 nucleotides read TGTGCCAGTGGGACTAGCGGTAGGAGTTCGAACAATGAGCAGTTCTTC. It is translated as CASGTSGRSSNNEQFF.

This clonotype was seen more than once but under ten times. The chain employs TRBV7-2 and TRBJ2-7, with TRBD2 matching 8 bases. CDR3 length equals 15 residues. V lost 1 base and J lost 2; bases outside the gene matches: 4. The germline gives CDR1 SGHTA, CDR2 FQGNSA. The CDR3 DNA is TGTGCCAGCAGCTTAGTAGGCGGGAGGCCCTACGAGCAGTACTTC. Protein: CASSLVGGRPYEQYF. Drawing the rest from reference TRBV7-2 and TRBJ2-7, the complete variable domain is GAGVSQSPSNKVTEKGKDVELRCDPISGHTALYWYRQSLGQGLEFLIYFQGNSAPDKSGLPSDRFSAERTGGSVSTLTIQRTQQEDSAVYLCASSLVGGRPYEQYFGPGTRLTVT.

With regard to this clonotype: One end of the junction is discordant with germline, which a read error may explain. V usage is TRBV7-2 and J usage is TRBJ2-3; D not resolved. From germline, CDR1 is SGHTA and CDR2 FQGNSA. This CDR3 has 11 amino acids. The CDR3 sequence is CARSTRDTQYF. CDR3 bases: TGTGCCCGCAGCACTCGAGATACGCAGTATTTT.

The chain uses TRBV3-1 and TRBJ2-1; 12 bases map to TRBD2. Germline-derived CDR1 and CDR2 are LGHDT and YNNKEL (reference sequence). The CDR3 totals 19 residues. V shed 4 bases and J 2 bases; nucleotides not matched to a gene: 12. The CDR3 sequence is CASSRFLAGGPKPYNEQFF. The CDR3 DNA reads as TGTGCCAGCAGCCGTTTCCTAGCGGGAGGGCCTAAGCCCTACAATGAGCAGTTCTTC.

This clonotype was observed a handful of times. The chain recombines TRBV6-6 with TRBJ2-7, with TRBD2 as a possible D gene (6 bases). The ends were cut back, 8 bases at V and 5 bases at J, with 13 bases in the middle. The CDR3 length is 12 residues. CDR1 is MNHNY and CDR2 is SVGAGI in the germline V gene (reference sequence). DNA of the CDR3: TGTGCCAGCGGCCCTAGCGAACACGAGCAGTACTTC. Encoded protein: CASGPSEHEQYF.

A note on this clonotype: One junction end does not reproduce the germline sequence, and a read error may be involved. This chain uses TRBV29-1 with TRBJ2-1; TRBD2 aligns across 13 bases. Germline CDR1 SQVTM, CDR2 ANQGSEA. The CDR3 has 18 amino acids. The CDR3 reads CSVEVGIGTSGIYKEQFF. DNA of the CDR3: TGCAGCGTTGAAGTAGGTATAGGGACTAGCGGGATATACAAGGAGCAGTTCTTC.

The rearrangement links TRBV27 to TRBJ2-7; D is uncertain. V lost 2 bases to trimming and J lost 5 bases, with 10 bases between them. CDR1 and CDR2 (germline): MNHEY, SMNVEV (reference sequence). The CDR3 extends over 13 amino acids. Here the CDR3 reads CASSLGSADEQYF. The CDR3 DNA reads TGTGCCAGCAGTTTAGGGTCGGCAGACGAGCAGTACTTC.

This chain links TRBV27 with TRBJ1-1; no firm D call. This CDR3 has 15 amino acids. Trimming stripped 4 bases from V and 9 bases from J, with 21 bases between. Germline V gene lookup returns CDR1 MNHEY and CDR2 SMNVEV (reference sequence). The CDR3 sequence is CASSSRMVGSNKAFF. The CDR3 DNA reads TGTGCCAGCAGTTCCCGTATGGTCGGGAGCAACAAAGCTTTCTTT.

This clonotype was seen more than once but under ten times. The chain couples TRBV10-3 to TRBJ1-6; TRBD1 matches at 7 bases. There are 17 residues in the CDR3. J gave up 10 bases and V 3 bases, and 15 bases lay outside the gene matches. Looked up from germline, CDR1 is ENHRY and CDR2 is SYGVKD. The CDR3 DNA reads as TGTGCCATCAGTGAACCGGGGGACAGCGGGTTAGGGTCACCCCTCCACTTT. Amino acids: CAISEPGDSGLGSPLHF.

The CDR3 sequence: CSAREVTESNYGYTF. CDR3 nucleotide sequence: TGCAGTGCTAGAGAGGTGACAGAGTCTAACTATGGCTACACCTTC. This chain uses TRBV20-1 with TRBJ1-2; tentative D call: TRBD1 (5 bases). Trimming took off 0 bases at V and 0 bases at J, with 11 bases between the two ends. The CDR3 spans 15 residues. Germline V CDR1 and CDR2: DFQATT, SNEGSKA (reference sequence).

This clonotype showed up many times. As DNA, the CDR3 is TGCGCCAGCAGCCAAGAAGCGAGTAGCGGGGCAGAGACCCAGTACTTC. It yields the protein CASSQEASSGAETQYF. The chain links TRBV4-3 to TRBJ2-5; TRBD2 matches 8 bases. Germline values: CDR1 LGHNA, CDR2 YSLEER. The CDR3 is 16 residues long. The J segment lost 4 bases and the V segment lost 0 bases, leaving 7 bases of the junction unmatched.

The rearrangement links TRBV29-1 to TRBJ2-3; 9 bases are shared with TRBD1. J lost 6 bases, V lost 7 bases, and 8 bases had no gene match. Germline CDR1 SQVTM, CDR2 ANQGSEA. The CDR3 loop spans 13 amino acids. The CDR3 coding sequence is TGCAGCGGTGAGGGACAGGGTGTTGATACGCAGTATTTT. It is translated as CSGEGQGVDTQYF.

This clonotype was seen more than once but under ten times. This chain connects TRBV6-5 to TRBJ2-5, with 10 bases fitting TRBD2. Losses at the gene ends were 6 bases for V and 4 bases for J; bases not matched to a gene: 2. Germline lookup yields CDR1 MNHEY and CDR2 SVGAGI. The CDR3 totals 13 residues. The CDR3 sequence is CASSRLAGETQYF. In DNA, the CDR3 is TGTGCCAGCAGCCGACTAGCGGGAGAGACCCAGTACTTC.

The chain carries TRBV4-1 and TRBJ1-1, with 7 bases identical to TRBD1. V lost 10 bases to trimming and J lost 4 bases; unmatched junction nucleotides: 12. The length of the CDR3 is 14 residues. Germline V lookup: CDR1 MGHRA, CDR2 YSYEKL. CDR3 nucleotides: TGCGCCACCAGGAACGACAGGGAGGCCACTGAAGCTTTCTTT. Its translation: CATRNDREATEAFF.

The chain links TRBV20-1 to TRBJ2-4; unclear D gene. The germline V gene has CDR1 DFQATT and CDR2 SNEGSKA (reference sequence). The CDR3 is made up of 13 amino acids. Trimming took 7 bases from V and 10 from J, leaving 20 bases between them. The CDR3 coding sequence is TGCAGTGGGGTGCCGGGTGGAACCCCTATTCAGTACTTC. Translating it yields CSGVPGGTPIQYF.